This is a list of T cell receptor beta chains from one sample in a study of blood T cell dynamics during melanoma immunotherapy. Method: immunoSEQ multiplex PCR; TCRdb's copy keeps in-frame clones and lacks some. Counted here are about 9,000 clones, less than 90% occurring once; the ten biggest clones make up roughly 1%. This material consisted of blood, taken from a patient treated with checkpoint blockade. Every receptor here comes from a human donor with melanoma. Both conserved end residues are part of each CDR3. The order of the fields is V gene, D gene, J gene, clone size, CDR3 protein, CDR3 DNA. D genes are given only for firm matches. Not every row has a clone size; where given, it reads once, few, many or a size class.

v_gene: TRBV2; d_gene: NA; j_gene: TRBJ1-5; abundance: NA; CDR3aa: CASSEERGFQPQHF; CDR3nt: TGTGCCAGCAGTGAAGAGAGGGGTTTCCAGCCCCAGCATTTT
v_gene: TRBV15; d_gene: NA; j_gene: TRBJ1-2; abundance: NA; CDR3aa: CATSRGSSNYGYTF; CDR3nt: TGTGCCACCAGCAGAGGAAGCAGCAACTATGGCTACACCTTC
v_gene: TRBV7-2; d_gene: TRBD2; j_gene: TRBJ2-3; abundance: once; CDR3aa: CASSLVSGGRDTQYF; CDR3nt: TGTGCCAGCAGCTTAGTTAGCGGGGGGCGAGATACGCAGTATTTT
v_gene: TRBV9; d_gene: NA; j_gene: TRBJ1-2; abundance: NA; CDR3aa: CASSVGVRKYGGYTF; CDR3nt: TGTGCCAGCAGCGTAGGCGTCAGGAAATATGGTGGCTACACCTTC
v_gene: TRBV7-2; d_gene: NA; j_gene: TRBJ2-5; abundance: once; CDR3aa: CASSLDYQETQYF; CDR3nt: TGTGCCAGCAGCTTAGACTACCAAGAGACCCAGTACTTC
v_gene: TRBV7-7; d_gene: TRBD2; j_gene: TRBJ2-5; abundance: NA; CDR3aa: CASSSDGGWETQYF; CDR3nt: TGTGCTAGCAGCTCAGACGGGGGGTGGGAGACCCAGTACTTC
v_gene: TRBV5-6; d_gene: NA; j_gene: TRBJ2-1; abundance: NA; CDR3aa: CASSPRWGSSYNEQFF; CDR3nt: TGTGCCAGCAGCCCACGATGGGGTAGCTCCTACAATGAGCAGTTCTTC
v_gene: TRBV4-1; d_gene: TRBD2; j_gene: TRBJ2-1; abundance: few; CDR3aa: CASSQYTGTSGYNEQFF; CDR3nt: TGCGCCAGCAGCCAGTATACGGGGACTAGCGGATACAATGAGCAGTTCTTC
v_gene: TRBV5-1; d_gene: NA; j_gene: TRBJ2-7; abundance: NA; CDR3aa: CASSFEQGSYEQYF; CDR3nt: TGCGCCAGCAGCTTCGAACAGGGATCCTACGAGCAGTACTTC
v_gene: TRBV7-9; d_gene: TRBD1; j_gene: TRBJ2-7; abundance: NA; CDR3aa: CASSFSGQGSDEQYF; CDR3nt: TGTGCCAGCAGCTTCTCTGGACAGGGGTCGGACGAGCAGTACTTC
v_gene: TRBV6-5; d_gene: NA; j_gene: TRBJ2-1; abundance: NA; CDR3aa: CASSYLLDREQFF; CDR3nt: TGTGCCAGCAGTTACCTCTTAGACAGAGAGCAGTTCTTC
v_gene: TRBV30; d_gene: NA; j_gene: TRBJ2-5; abundance: NA; CDR3aa: CAWSVRVRETQYF; CDR3nt: TGTGCCTGGAGTGTAAGGGTCCGAGAGACCCAGTACTTC
v_gene: TRBV2; d_gene: NA; j_gene: TRBJ1-1; abundance: NA; CDR3aa: CASSPDSNTEAFF; CDR3nt: TGTGCCAGCAGTCCCGATTCGAACACTGAAGCTTTCTTT
v_gene: TRBV6-4; d_gene: NA; j_gene: TRBJ2-6; abundance: NA; CDR3aa: CASSMISGANVLTF; CDR3nt: TGTGCCAGCAGTATGATCTCTGGGGCCAACGTCCTGACTTTC
v_gene: TRBV7-9; d_gene: NA; j_gene: TRBJ2-1; abundance: NA; CDR3aa: CASSLVGIYEQFF; CDR3nt: TGTGCCAGCAGCTTAGTAGGGATATATGAGCAGTTCTTC
v_gene: TRBV6-5; d_gene: NA; j_gene: TRBJ2-5; abundance: NA; CDR3aa: CASSYYGDSQETQYF; CDR3nt: TGTGCCAGCAGTTATTACGGGGACTCCCAAGAGACCCAGTACTTC
v_gene: TRBV6-5; d_gene: NA; j_gene: TRBJ1-4; abundance: NA; CDR3aa: CASSYSGKLFF; CDR3nt: TGTGCCAGCAGTTACTCCGGAAAACTGTTTTTT